This TCR beta chain was identified during a study of T-cell reconstitution after alpha-beta-depleted transplantation in children. The germline V gene has CDR1 DFQATT and CDR2 SNEGSKA (reference sequence). The CDR3 is made up of 15 amino acids. Trimming pared 3 bases from V and 6 bases from J, leaving 18 bases between. This clonotype came up many times. A TCRbeta library incorporating unique molecular identifiers was prepared. One entry per CDR3 protein, called by TCRdb with MiXCR from the PCR reads. The sample consists of hundreds of thousands of distinct CDR3 sequences, roughly 17% of them appearing once.

The source was PBMCs from the stem cell graft donor, collected from the stem cell graft. The TCR originated in a human donor who donated a stem cell graft to a child with acute myeloid leukemia. The rearrangement joins TRBV20-1 to TRBJ1-5; D remains unclear. CDR3 nucleotides: TGCAGTGCTAGGACTGGAGGGCATCATAGTCAGCCCCAGCATTTT. Protein: CSARTGGHHSQPQHF.